The sequence of this T cell receptor (beta chain) was determined in a study of blood T cell repertoires in COVID-19. Across the study: Samples came from the United States, Italy and Spain, spanning acute and convalescent COVID-19. T cells, B-cell-depleted T cells, or PBMCs provided the cDNA or gDNA that served as material.

Germline CDR1 SGHAT, CDR2 FQNNGV. Trimming cost V 3 bases and J 0 bases, with 12 bases left between them. The CDR3 is 15 residues long. Across 24 US areas, participants ranged in age from about 18 to 100 years. Produced via immunoSEQ multiplex PCR; TCRdb's table is partial and in-frame only. The profile shows around 250,000 clones, around 89% of them singletons. This chain uses TRBV11-2 with TRBJ2-7, with a tentative D call TRBD2 (5 bases). The origin of this receptor is a woman younger than 45 with acute COVID-19. Input material: PBMCs or T cells enriched from blood (not recorded which). CDR3 sequence: CASSLGRTVSYEQYF. CDR3 sequence (DNA): TGTGCCAGCAGCTTGGGCAGGACTGTCTCCTACGAGCAGTACTTC.